The following is a T cell receptor (beta chain) sequence with its context. Its antigen is undetermined. This entry comes from a study of T cell responses to AZD1222 COVID-19 vaccine. Findings of the study overall: Repertoire sampling was restricted to post-peak T cell response timepoints. Close to half of spike-specific TCRs reportedly recognize unmutated variant regions.

TCRdb's table, derived via immunoSEQ multiplex PCR, lists solely in-frame clones and lacks some. The sample lists some 62,000 clones; approximately 80% were seen once. This sequence was found in an adult in good health. The specimen was peripheral blood, collected on day 0 of AZD1222 vaccination.

The CDR3 region is CASSVEADGYGYTF. For the CDR3, the DNA is TGTGCCAGCAGCGTAGAAGCTGACGGCTATGGCTACACCTTC. The J gene is TRBJ1-2, the V gene TRBV9; D not resolved. CDR1 SGDLS and CDR2 YYNGEE come from the germline V gene. Trimming pared 0 bases from V and 4 bases from J, leaving 10 bases between. This CDR3 has 14 amino acids.